This T cell receptor (beta chain) was found in a study of PD-1 blockade in mismatch repair-deficient tumors. Study details: Patients had approximately 11 mismatch repair-deficient cancer types and were previously treated and progressing. Study-wide results and limits: Tumor-resident clones, often absent from pretreatment blood, expanded after pembrolizumab and then contracted.

V was cut by 0 bases and J by 3 bases, with 10 bases left in between. The CDR3 is 15 amino acids. Germline loops: CDR1 MRHNA, CDR2 SNTAGT. This clone occurred a few times. The target antigen is unknown. Other DNA sequences from this sample encode an identical CDR3 as well. Every patient had mismatch repair deficiency by PCR or immunohistochemistry. Three pembrolizumab responders had their TCRs sequenced. TCRdb's table, derived via immunoSEQ multiplex PCR, lists solely in-frame clones and lacks some. The data contain around 120,000 clones, almost 90% of them singletons. The sequence was collected from an adult with mismatch repair-deficient cancer. The sample in question was peripheral blood, obtained approximately 72 weeks after starting pembrolizumab. This chain uses TRBV6-4 with TRBJ2-3; D might be TRBD1 (7 bases). The CDR3 region is CASSDSPGGTDTQYF. The DNA of the CDR3 is TGTGCCAGCAGTGACTCCCCAGGGGGGACAGATACGCAGTATTTT.